These 14 T cell receptor beta chains share one sample of origin, sequenced in a study of shared clonotypes between healthy human individuals (dated by TCRdb to 2018 to 2020). The library was built by means of the immunoSEQ multiplex PCR assay. TCRdb mirrors the immuneACCESS table, restricted to in-frame sequences. Some clones are absent from its copies; in checked studies, under half trace to an unresolved V gene, and the reason for the others is unknown. The sample records about 2.2 million clones, 93% of which are singletons. More than 1.5% of the sample is held by the ten biggest clonotypes. CD8 naive samples were obtained by positive selection for CCR7 among CD45RO-negative cells, yielding a CD45RA+CCR7+ population from which TemRA cells were excluded. What was sequenced was naive CD8+ T cells from PBMCs. The sample's cell subset or site, from its label and the paper: CD45RA+CCR7+. Receptors were obtained from a man between 18 and 29 years old in good health. Some clones in this sample may be carry-over from other donors' samples.

This sequence joins TRBV28 and TRBJ2-2; the match to TRBD2 covers 8 bases. Looked up from germline, CDR1 is MDHEN and CDR2 is SYDVKM. Unmatched junction bases numbered 1, after V lost 7 bases and J lost 0 bases. This CDR3 contains 14 residues. In DNA, the CDR3 is TGTGCCAGCACCGGGGGGGCGAACACCGGGGAGCTGTTTTTT. Translating it yields CASTGGANTGELFF.

The V gene is TRBV11-2, the J gene TRBJ2-1; 9 nucleotides match TRBD2. Germline CDR1 and CDR2: SGHAT and FQNNGV. The CDR3 contains 17 residues. Trimming at V came to 1 base and at J to 1 base, leaving 5 bases not matched to a gene. The CDR3 nucleotides are TGTGCCAGCAGCTTAGTCCGCGGGAGGGCATCCTACAATGAGCAGTTCTTC. Its translation: CASSLVRGRASYNEQFF.

The chain recombines TRBV5-1 with TRBJ2-1; D is unresolved. The CDR3 covers 15 residues. The germline V gene encodes CDR1 SGHRS and CDR2 YFSETQ. The V gene lost 1 base and the J gene lost 0 bases, with 8 bases spanning the gap. This chain's CDR3 is CASSLIPSSYNEQFF. CDR3 nucleotides: TGCGCCAGCAGCTTGATCCCGAGCTCCTACAATGAGCAGTTCTTC.

This sequence joins TRBV7-3 and TRBJ2-7, with D uncertain. V gave up 3 bases and J gave up 2 bases, with 8 bases separating them. The CDR3 consists of 13 residues. Germline CDR1 SGHTA, CDR2 FQGTGA. The CDR3 sequence is CASSFGLTYEQYF. For the CDR3, the DNA is TGTGCCAGCAGCTTTGGATTGACCTACGAGCAGTACTTC.

A word on this clone: This sample includes further DNA sequences coding for the same CDR3. V gene TRBV27 combines with J gene TRBJ2-7; 11 bases agree with TRBD2. Losses at the gene ends were 1 base for V and 3 bases for J; bases not matched to a gene: 2. The CDR3 runs 15 residues. Germline V gene lookup returns CDR1 MNHEY and CDR2 SMNVEV (reference sequence). CDR3 region: CASSLLAGGYYEQYF. The DNA for the CDR3 is TGTGCCAGCAGTTTATTAGCGGGAGGGTACTACGAGCAGTACTTC.

V is TRBV4-1 and J is TRBJ1-4; tentative D call: TRBD1 (6 bases). Trimming removed 2 bases at V and 8 bases at J, with 12 bases between. This CDR3 has 14 residues. Germline-derived CDR1 and CDR2 are MGHRA and YSYEKL. CDR3 loop: CASSQLPGAEKLFF. CDR3 nucleotide sequence: TGCGCCAGCAGCCAACTCCCGGGGGCGGAAAAACTGTTTTTT.

The gene calls are TRBV11-1 and TRBJ1-4; 9 nucleotides agree with TRBD1. The CDR3 sequence is 14 residues long. Germline V lookup: CDR1 SGHAT, CDR2 FQDESV (reference sequence). V was clipped by 5 bases and J by 5 bases; unmatched bases: 3. The CDR3 loop reads CASSLGQGNEKLFF. The CDR3 nucleotides are TGTGCCAGCAGCCTTGGACAGGGGAATGAAAAACTGTTTTTT.

This chain uses TRBV11-1 with TRBJ2-3, with a weak D call TRBD1 (6 bases). The CDR3 extends over 14 amino acids. The V end was cut by 5 bases, the J end by 4 bases, with 13 bases between. The germline V gene encodes CDR1 SGHAT and CDR2 FQDESV (reference sequence). The CDR3 DNA reads as TGTGCCAGCAGCCTCCTGGGGGCCCCAGATACGCAGTATTTT. Translation gives CASSLLGAPDTQYF.

The chain carries TRBV10-1 and TRBJ2-1; 13 positions match TRBD2. CDR3 size: 15 residues. The V and J ends lost 6 bases and 6 bases, in that order; junction bases with no gene match: 5. Germline CDR1 and CDR2: WNHNN and SYGVQD (reference sequence). In nucleotides, the CDR3 is TGCGCCAGCAGCCGCAGACTAGCGGGAGGCAATGAGCAGTTCTTC. This translates into CASSRRLAGGNEQFF.

The rearrangement joins TRBV30 to TRBJ1-5; unclear D gene. The germline gives CDR1 GTSNPN, CDR2 SVGIG (reference sequence). This CDR3 is built from 14 residues. With 3 bases removed from V and 7 bases from J, the gap between germline ends came to 16 bases. CDR3 sequence reads: CAWSPGSFGQPQHF. For the CDR3, the DNA is TGTGCCTGGAGCCCAGGCAGTTTCGGCCAGCCCCAGCATTTT.

J is TRBJ1-1 and V is TRBV7-6; D remains unclear. CDR1 and CDR2 (germline): SGHVS, FNYEAQ. This CDR3 contains 15 residues. Between the trimmed V and J ends, which lost 1 base and 2 bases, there was a span of 11 bases. CDR3 DNA: TGTGCCAGCAGCTTAGAGGGCAGAATAAACACTGAAGCTTTCTTT. Protein: CASSLEGRINTEAFF.

The chain couples TRBV29-1 to TRBJ2-1; D possibly corresponds to TRBD2 (5 bases). Germline V gene sequence: CDR1 SQVTM, CDR2 ANQGSEA. V was shortened by 3 bases and J by 2 bases, with 14 bases between the two germline ends. This CDR3 comprises 15 residues. The CDR3 sequence: CSVDPGVLTYNEQFF. Written as DNA, the CDR3 is TGCAGCGTTGATCCCGGGGTCCTAACCTACAATGAGCAGTTCTTC.

The chain couples TRBV9 to TRBJ1-1; possible D gene TRBD1, 6 bases. Trimming took 4 bases from V and 0 from J, leaving 13 bases between them. Looked up from germline, CDR1 is SGDLS and CDR2 is YYNGEE. CDR3 size: 15 residues. In DNA, the CDR3 is TGTGCCAGCAGCTTCCAGGACAGCTTGAACACTGAAGCTTTCTTT. This encodes CASSFQDSLNTEAFF.

The chain links TRBV19 to TRBJ2-7, with D perhaps TRBD2 (5 bases). The CDR3 has 14 residues. CDR1 is LNHDA, CDR2 SQIVND, per germline (reference sequence). Trimming removed 2 bases from V and 5 bases from J, with 13 bases in between. The CDR3 DNA is TGTGCCAGTAGTATATACGGGGATTGGGACGAGCAGTACTTC. Protein: CASSIYGDWDEQYF.